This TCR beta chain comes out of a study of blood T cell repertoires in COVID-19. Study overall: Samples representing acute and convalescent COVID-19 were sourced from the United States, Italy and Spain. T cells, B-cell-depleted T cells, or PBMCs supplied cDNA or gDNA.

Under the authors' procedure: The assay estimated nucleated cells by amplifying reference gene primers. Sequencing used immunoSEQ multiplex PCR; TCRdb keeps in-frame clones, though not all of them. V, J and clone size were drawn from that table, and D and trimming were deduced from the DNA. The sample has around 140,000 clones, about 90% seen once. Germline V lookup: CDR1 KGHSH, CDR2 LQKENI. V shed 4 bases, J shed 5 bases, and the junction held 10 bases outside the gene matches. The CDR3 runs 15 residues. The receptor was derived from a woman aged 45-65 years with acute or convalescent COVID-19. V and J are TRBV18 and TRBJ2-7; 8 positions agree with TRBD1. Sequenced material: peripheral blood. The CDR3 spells CASSRWDRRSDEQYF. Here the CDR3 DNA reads TGTGCCAGCTCACGGTGGGACAGGAGGTCGGACGAGCAGTACTTC.